This passage covers 28 T cell receptor beta chains from one sample sequenced in a study of yellow fever vaccine responses in identical twins. TCRdb ran MiXCR on the RT-PCR reads and lists one entry per CDR3 protein. There are 17,000 or so distinct CDR3 sequences in the sample; approximately 79% occur only once, and less than 3% lies in the top ten. The sequenced sample was T cells from blood (PBMCs), unsorted or a sorted subset (not recorded which), obtained before or after yellow fever vaccination (not recorded which). The receptor source for this set is a woman younger than 35 who received the yellow fever vaccine.

The chain has TRBV11-3 and TRBJ2-7, with D perhaps TRBD1 or TRBD2 (7 bases each). The V gene's germline CDR1 is SGHNT and CDR2 YENEEA. Trimming removed 6 bases at V and 2 bases at J, with 17 bases between. This CDR3 spans 15 amino acids. The CDR3 region has the DNA TGTGCCAGCAGTCCCGGGGGGACAGCCCCCTACGAGCAGTACTTC. Protein product: CASSPGGTAPYEQYF.

This clonotype was seen more than once but under ten times. The chain couples TRBV15 to TRBJ1-5; D is unclear. Trimming pared 5 bases from V and 4 bases from J, leaving 6 bases between. The germline gives CDR1 LNHNV, CDR2 YYDKDF (reference sequence). The CDR3 loop spans 12 amino acids. CDR3 amino acids: CATSRGNQPQHF. The CDR3 nucleotides are TGTGCCACCAGCCGAGGGAATCAGCCCCAGCATTTT.

The V and J genes are TRBV15 and TRBJ2-5; D possibly matches TRBD1 or TRBD2 (6 bases each). The CDR3 has 15 amino acids. The germline V gene encodes CDR1 LNHNV and CDR2 YYDKDF (reference sequence). V shed 0 bases and J shed 5 bases, with 13 bases lying between them. The CDR3 region has the DNA TGTGCCACCAGCAGAGAAGTGGGGGGCTGGGAGACCCAGTACTTC. This gives the protein CATSREVGGWETQYF.

This sequence joins TRBV21-1 and TRBJ2-2; the D segment call TRBD1 is taken from the table without a DNA check. TRBV21-1 is a known pseudogene. CDR3 length: 13 residues. For the CDR3, the DNA is TGTGCCAGCCCCCGAGGGGACACCGGGGAGCTGTTTTTT. This sequence encodes CASPRGDTGELFF.

This chain links TRBV6-5 with TRBJ2-1; a possible D gene is TRBD2 (6 bases). From germline, CDR1 is MNHEY and CDR2 SVGAGI. The CDR3 covers 14 residues. V was clipped by 2 bases and J by 4 bases, with 9 bases between them. The chain's CDR3 is CASSYHLAYNEQFF. The CDR3 DNA follows: TGTGCCAGCAGTTACCACCTAGCGTACAATGAGCAGTTCTTC.

There are a few counts of this clonotype. This chain uses TRBV19 with TRBJ2-5; D might be TRBD2 (5 bases). Germline CDR1 LNHDA, CDR2 SQIVND (reference sequence). CDR3 length equals 13 residues. V lost 2 bases to trimming and J lost 5 bases, with 9 bases between them. The CDR3 spells CASSISGVETQYF. The CDR3 DNA sequence: TGTGCCAGTAGTATAAGCGGCGTGGAGACCCAGTACTTC.

J is TRBJ2-7 and V is TRBV12-3 or TRBV12-4, with D perhaps matching TRBD2 (5 bases). The CDR3 contains 11 residues. V dropped 1 base and J dropped 7 bases, with 5 bases sitting between them. CDR3 bases: TGTGCCAGCAGTTTAGGCGGGGAGCAGTACGTC. It yields the protein CASSLGGEQYV.

This clonotype was seen more than once but under ten times. The rearrangement joins TRBV28 to TRBJ1-1; 9 bases map to TRBD1. V dropped 2 bases and J dropped 5; count of bases not matched to a gene: 6. Germline V CDR1 and CDR2: MDHEN, SYDVKM. This CDR3 region has 15 residues. Written as DNA, the CDR3 is TGTGCCAGCAGTTTACTGGGACAGGGAAATACTGAAGCTTTCTTT. Translation gives CASSLLGQGNTEAFF. Combining the CDR3 with reference TRBV28 and TRBJ1-1 gives the whole variable domain DVKVTQSSRYLVKRTGEKVFLECVQDMDHENMFWYRQDPGLGLRLIYFSYDVKMKEKGDIPEGYSVSREKKERFSLILESASTNQTSMYLCASSLLGQGNTEAFFGQGTRLTVV.

J is TRBJ2-3 and V is TRBV11-2, with D perhaps TRBD1 (6 bases). The CDR3 has 13 residues. Trimming took off 2 bases at V and 4 bases at J, with 7 bases between the two ends. Germline values: CDR1 SGHAT, CDR2 FQNNGV. CDR3 DNA: TGTGCCAGCAGCTTACACAGGGCAGATACGCAGTATTTT. It codes for CASSLHRADTQYF. The full variable domain, its missing parts supplied by reference TRBV11-2 and TRBJ2-3, is EAGVAQSPRYKIIEKRQSVAFWCNPISGHATLYWYQQILGQGPKLLIQFQNNGVVDDSQLPKDRFSAERLKGVDSTLKIQPAKLEDSAVYLCASSLHRADTQYFGPGTRLTVL.

The rearrangement joins TRBV12-3 or TRBV12-4 to TRBJ2-7; D is uncertain. Trimming stripped 6 bases from V and 5 bases from J, with 11 bases between. The CDR3 consists of 12 residues. The CDR3 protein is CASSNTYDEQYV. The CDR3 DNA reads as TGTGCCAGCAGCAATACCTACGACGAGCAGTACGTC.

The V and J genes are TRBV20-1 and TRBJ2-7; TRBD2 matches 16 bases. The CDR3 is 14 amino acids. Per the germline V gene, CDR1 is DFQATT and CDR2 is SNEGSKA (reference sequence). V was clipped by 4 bases and J by 4 bases; unmatched bases: 1. Here the CDR3 reads CSATGLAGGYEQYF. The CDR3 DNA is TGCAGTGCTACGGGACTAGCGGGAGGGTACGAGCAGTACTTC.

The J gene is TRBJ1-5, the V gene TRBV9; no firm D call. This CDR3 contains 13 residues. Germline loops: CDR1 SGDLS, CDR2 YYNGEE. V gave up 0 bases and J gave up 10 bases, with 11 bases separating them. CDR3 coding DNA: TGTGCCAGCAGCGTAGATTCTGGTCCACCCCAGCATTTT. It is translated as CASSVDSGPPQHF. Combining the CDR3 with reference TRBV9 and TRBJ1-5 gives the whole variable domain DSGVTQTPKHLITATGQRVTLRCSPRSGDLSVYWYQQSLDQGLQFLIQYYNGEERAKGNILERFSAQQFPDLHSELNLSSLELGDSALYFCASSVDSGPPQHFGDGTRLSIL.

The chain combines TRBV29-1 with TRBJ1-3; D call uncertain. Deletions cut 3 bases from V and 1 base from J, with 7 bases between. Germline loops: CDR1 SQVTM, CDR2 ANQGSEA. This CDR3 comprises 13 residues. The CDR3 sequence: CSVDAESGNTIYF. CDR3 in DNA: TGCAGCGTTGACGCAGAGTCTGGAAACACCATATATTTT.

The J gene is TRBJ2-7, the V gene TRBV20-1; 9 bases align to TRBD1. V was clipped by 0 bases and J by 5 bases; unmatched bases: 14. The CDR3 runs to 17 residues. Germline CDR1 reads DFQATT; CDR2 reads SNEGSKA (reference sequence). The CDR3 bases are TGCAGTGCTAGAGATGCGGTGGTGGGGACAGGGAAGAACGAGCAGTACTTC. Translation: CSARDAVVGTGKNEQYF.

The genes are TRBV6-5 and TRBJ1-4, with a tentative D call TRBD1 (6 bases). Trimming left V 2 bases short and J 2 bases short, with 12 bases between. Germline V gene sequence: CDR1 MNHEY, CDR2 SVGAGI. The CDR3 contains 16 residues. The CDR3 sequence is CASSYLGGRTNEKLFF. In DNA form, the CDR3 reads TGTGCCAGCAGTTACCTCGGGGGGCGGACTAATGAAAAACTGTTTTTT.

This clonotype was found once. This chain links TRBV7-8 with TRBJ2-2; D may be TRBD2 (6 bases). The V and J ends lost 3 bases and 8 bases respectively, with 13 bases between them. The CDR3 spans 14 residues. Germline CDR1 reads SGHVS; CDR2 reads FQNEAQ. The CDR3 spells CASSLGLPDGELFF. The CDR3 DNA reads TGTGCCAGCAGCTTGGGACTCCCTGATGGGGAGCTGTTTTTT.

The chain joins TRBV29-1 to TRBJ2-5; 8 nucleotides line up with TRBD1. The CDR3 is 16 residues long. The J segment lost 2 bases and the V segment lost 1 base, leaving 9 bases of the junction unmatched. The germline CDR1 and CDR2 sequences are SQVTM and ANQGSEA. CDR3 sequence reads: CSVEVGTGGKQETQYF. CDR3 nucleotides: TGCAGCGTTGAAGTCGGTACAGGGGGGAAACAAGAGACCCAGTACTTC.

The J gene is TRBJ2-1, the V gene TRBV11-1, with TRBD2 as a possible D gene (6 bases). Between the trimmed V and J ends, which lost 4 bases and 12 bases, there was a span of 16 bases. This CDR3 contains 13 residues. Germline V gene data show CDR1 as SGHAT and CDR2 as FQDESV (reference sequence). The CDR3, as DNA: TGTGCCAGCAGCTCCGGGACTGGGCGCGGGCAGTTCTTC. It yields the protein CASSSGTGRGQFF.

The V call is TRBV11-3, the J call TRBJ1-1; D unresolved. Germline V gene lookup returns CDR1 SGHNT and CDR2 YENEEA. The CDR3 sequence is 13 residues long. The ends were cut back, 1 base at V and 5 bases at J, with 8 bases in the middle. CDR3 residues: CASSLGTVTEAFF. The CDR3 DNA sequence: TGTGCCAGCAGCTTAGGGACTGTGACTGAAGCTTTCTTT.

The genes are TRBV11-1 and TRBJ2-5, with 12 bases that match TRBD2. V shed 4 bases and J 4 bases; nucleotides not matched to a gene: 4. The CDR3 runs 15 residues. Per the germline V gene, CDR1 is SGHAT and CDR2 is FQDESV (reference sequence). In DNA form, the CDR3 reads TGTGCCAGCAGCTCCCCGGGACTAGCGGGAGAGACCCAGTACTTC. This gives the protein CASSSPGLAGETQYF.

V is TRBV11-1 and J is TRBJ2-1; no definite D call. The CDR3 is 13 residues long. V was pared by 5 bases and J by 9 bases, with 14 bases between. Germline CDR1 reads SGHAT; CDR2 reads FQDESV (reference sequence). CDR3 protein: CASSLGTASEQFF. In DNA form, the CDR3 reads TGTGCCAGCAGCCTAGGAACGGCCTCTGAGCAGTTCTTC.

This clonotype has more than one count but fewer than ten. The genes are TRBV7-3 and TRBJ2-1, with D possibly matching TRBD2 (5 bases). Germline V gene sequence: CDR1 SGHTA, CDR2 FQGTGA. Deletions cut 0 bases from V and 0 bases from J, with 9 bases between. This CDR3 spans 16 amino acids. The CDR3: CASSLTYAGSYNEQFF. DNA for the CDR3: TGTGCCAGCAGCTTAACGTATGCGGGCTCCTACAATGAGCAGTTCTTC.

J is TRBJ1-1 and V is TRBV20-1; TRBD1 might be the D (5 bases). Deletions cut 0 bases from V and 1 base from J, with 12 bases between. Germline lookup yields CDR1 DFQATT and CDR2 SNEGSKA (reference sequence). The CDR3 loop spans 15 amino acids. The CDR3 loop reads CSARDIMGENTEAFF. The CDR3 coding sequence is TGCAGTGCTAGAGATATAATGGGGGAGAACACTGAAGCTTTCTTT.

V and J are TRBV11-3 and TRBJ1-1; TRBD1 might be the D (6 bases). The V end lost 3 bases, the J end lost 11 bases, and 10 bases lay between the germline ends. The CDR3 runs to 11 residues. Germline V CDR1 and CDR2: SGHNT, YENEEA. The CDR3 coding sequence is TGTGCCAGCAGCTTGAACAGGGCCGCTTTCTTT. This gives the protein CASSLNRAAFF.

This rearrangement joins TRBV2 to TRBJ1-5, with D possibly being TRBD1 (5 bases). The V gene's germline CDR1 is SNHLY and CDR2 FYNNEI. The CDR3 extends over 16 amino acids. Trimming took 5 bases from V and 3 from J, leaving 17 bases between them. CDR3 amino acids: CASSPAFGGDNQPQHF. Written as DNA, the CDR3 is TGTGCCAGCAGTCCCGCCTTCGGGGGGGACAATCAGCCCCAGCATTTT.

The rearrangement uses TRBV29-1 and TRBJ2-3; TRBD2 might be the D (6 bases). Germline V gene lookup returns CDR1 SQVTM and CDR2 ANQGSEA. Trimming cost V 4 bases and J 2 bases, with 13 bases left between them. There are 14 residues in the CDR3. The CDR3 DNA sequence: TGCAGCGTTGGGAGGGGTAGACCCACAGATACGCAGTATTTT. Encoded protein: CSVGRGRPTDTQYF.

This clonotype was counted a single time. This sequence joins TRBV11-2 and TRBJ1-1; no definite D call. This CDR3 is built from 13 residues. Germline V lookup: CDR1 SGHAT, CDR2 FQNNGV. Trimming stripped 3 bases from V and 0 bases from J, with 5 bases between. The CDR3 reads CASSFKLNTEAFF. The CDR3 region has the DNA TGTGCCAGCAGCTTTAAACTGAACACTGAAGCTTTCTTT.

This sequence joins TRBV28 and TRBJ1-2, with TRBD1 identical over 10 bases. Per germline, CDR1 MDHEN and CDR2 SYDVKM. The CDR3 spans 14 residues. J was trimmed by 6 bases and V by 2 bases; bases with no gene match: 3. In DNA form, the CDR3 reads TGTGCCAGCAGTTTAGACAGGGGGCTTGATGGCTACACCTTC. Its protein is CASSLDRGLDGYTF.